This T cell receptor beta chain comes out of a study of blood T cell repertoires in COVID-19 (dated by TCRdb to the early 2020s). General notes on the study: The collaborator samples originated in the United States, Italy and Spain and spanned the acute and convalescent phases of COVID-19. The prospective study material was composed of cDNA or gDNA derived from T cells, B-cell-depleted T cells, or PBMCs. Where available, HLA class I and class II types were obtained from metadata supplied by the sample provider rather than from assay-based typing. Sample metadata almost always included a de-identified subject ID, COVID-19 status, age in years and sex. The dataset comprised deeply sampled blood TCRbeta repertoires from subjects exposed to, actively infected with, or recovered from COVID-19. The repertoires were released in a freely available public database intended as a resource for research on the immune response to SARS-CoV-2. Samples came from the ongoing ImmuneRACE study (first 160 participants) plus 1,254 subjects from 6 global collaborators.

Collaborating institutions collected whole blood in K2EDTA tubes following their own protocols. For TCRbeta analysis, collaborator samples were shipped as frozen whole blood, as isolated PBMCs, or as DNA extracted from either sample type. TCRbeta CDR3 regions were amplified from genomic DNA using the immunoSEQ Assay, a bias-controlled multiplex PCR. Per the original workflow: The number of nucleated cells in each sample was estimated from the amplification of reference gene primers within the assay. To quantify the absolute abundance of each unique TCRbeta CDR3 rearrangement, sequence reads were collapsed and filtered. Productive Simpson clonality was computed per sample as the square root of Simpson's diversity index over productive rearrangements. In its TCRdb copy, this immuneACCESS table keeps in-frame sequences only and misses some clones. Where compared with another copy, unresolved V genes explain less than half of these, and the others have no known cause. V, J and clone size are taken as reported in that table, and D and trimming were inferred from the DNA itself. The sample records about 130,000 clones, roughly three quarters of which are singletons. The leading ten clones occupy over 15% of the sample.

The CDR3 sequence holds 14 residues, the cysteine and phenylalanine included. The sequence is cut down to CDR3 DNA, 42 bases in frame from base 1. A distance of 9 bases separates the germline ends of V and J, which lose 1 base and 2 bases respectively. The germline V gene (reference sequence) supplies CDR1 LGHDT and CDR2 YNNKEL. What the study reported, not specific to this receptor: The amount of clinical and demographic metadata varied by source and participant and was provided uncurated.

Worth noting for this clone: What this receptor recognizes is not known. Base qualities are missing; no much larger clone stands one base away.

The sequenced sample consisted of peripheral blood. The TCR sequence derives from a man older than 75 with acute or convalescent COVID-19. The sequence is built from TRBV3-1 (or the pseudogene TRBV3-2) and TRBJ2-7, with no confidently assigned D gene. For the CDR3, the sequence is CASSQVLAPYEQYF. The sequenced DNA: TGTGCCAGCAGCCAAGTCCTGGCCCCCTACGAGCAGTACTTC.